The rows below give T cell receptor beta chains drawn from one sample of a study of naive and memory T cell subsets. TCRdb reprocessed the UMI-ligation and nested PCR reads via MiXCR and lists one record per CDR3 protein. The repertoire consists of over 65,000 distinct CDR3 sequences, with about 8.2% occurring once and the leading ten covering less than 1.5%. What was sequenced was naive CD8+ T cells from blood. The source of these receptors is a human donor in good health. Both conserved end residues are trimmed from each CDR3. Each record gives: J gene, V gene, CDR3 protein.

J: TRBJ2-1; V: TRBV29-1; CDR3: SVLLAGGNNEQF
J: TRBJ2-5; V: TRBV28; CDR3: ASSFPTEQETQY
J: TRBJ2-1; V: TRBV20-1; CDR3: SASGNLAPTYNEQF
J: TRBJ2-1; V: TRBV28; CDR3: ASSFRTDNEQF
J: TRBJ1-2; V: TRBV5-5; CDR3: ASSRTRDTTRGYT
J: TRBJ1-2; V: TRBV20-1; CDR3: SARQAGAAGYT
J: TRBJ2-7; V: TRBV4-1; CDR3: ASSQGPSGSYEQY
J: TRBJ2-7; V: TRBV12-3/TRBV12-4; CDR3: ASSYGTNEQY
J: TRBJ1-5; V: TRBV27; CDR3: ASSLFPVANQPQH
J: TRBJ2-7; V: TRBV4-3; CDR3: ASSQGPGTVYEQY
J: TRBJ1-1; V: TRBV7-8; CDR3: ASSLRLGTEAF
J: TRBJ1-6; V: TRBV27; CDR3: ASSRDRDFSYNSPLH
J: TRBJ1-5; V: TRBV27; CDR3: ASWRRNSNQPQH
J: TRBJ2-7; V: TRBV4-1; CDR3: ASSHTGTPTYEQY
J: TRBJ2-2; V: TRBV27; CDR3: ASSLFWRNTGELF
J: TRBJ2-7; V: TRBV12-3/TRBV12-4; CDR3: ASSFAGSVSYEQY
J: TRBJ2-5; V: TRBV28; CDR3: ASSPLHGGPGETQY
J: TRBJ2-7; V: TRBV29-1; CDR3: SVPDRDSRYEQY
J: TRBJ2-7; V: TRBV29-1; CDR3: SVEEDVPYEQY
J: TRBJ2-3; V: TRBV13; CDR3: ASSLVGQTDTQY
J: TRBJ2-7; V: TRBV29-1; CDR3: SVEDSGHSYEQY
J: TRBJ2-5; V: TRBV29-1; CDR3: SAGRAGQETQY
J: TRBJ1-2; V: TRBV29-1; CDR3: SAGPGRLNYGYT
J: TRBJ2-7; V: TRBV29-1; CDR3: SVVGQGDDEQY
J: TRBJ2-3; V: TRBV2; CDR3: ASPPGKDTQY
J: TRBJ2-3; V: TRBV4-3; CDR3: ASSPGDTQY
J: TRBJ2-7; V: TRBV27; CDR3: ASSFTGQGDYEQY
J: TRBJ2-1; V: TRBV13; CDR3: AIPLAGSSYNEQF
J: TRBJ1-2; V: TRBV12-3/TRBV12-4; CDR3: ASTPGSRAGGYT
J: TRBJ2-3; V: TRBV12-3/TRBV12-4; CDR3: ASRTGTPVD
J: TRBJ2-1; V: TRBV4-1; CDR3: ASSPTGLEDNEQF
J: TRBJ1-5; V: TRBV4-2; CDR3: ASSRYRDPNQPQH
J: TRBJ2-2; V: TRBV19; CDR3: ASSWVIIAAGELF
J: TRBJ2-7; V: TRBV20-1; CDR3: SARLMGTSGKGYEQY
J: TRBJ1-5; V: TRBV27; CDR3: ASSRAGQPQH
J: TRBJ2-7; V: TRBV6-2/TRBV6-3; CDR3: ASSYARTLDYEQY
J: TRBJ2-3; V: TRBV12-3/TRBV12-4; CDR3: ASSLTEYTDTQY
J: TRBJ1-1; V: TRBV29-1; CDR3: SPTGEVTEAF
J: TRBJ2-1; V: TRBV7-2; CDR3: ASSLGWGGSYNEQF
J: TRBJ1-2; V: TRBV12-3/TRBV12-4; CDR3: ASSPGGRNYGYT
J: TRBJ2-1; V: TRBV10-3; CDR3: AISELAGGDNEQF
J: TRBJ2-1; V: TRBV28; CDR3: ASTPSGTGRNEQF
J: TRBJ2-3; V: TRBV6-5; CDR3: ASSMTSGRPGSTDTQY
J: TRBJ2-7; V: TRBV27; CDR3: ASGPGGSRFQY
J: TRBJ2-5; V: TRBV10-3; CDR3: AIGTTGQETQY
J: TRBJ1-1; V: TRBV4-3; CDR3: ASSQDKRAIKGAF
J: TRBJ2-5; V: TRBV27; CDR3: ASSSSGQGHQETQY
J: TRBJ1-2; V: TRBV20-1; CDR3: SARDRKTVSYGYT
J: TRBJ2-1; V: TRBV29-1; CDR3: SVEDLLAGGNEQF
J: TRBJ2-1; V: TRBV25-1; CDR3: ASSWTGEQF
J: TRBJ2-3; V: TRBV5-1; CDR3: ASSQSGAPLDTQY
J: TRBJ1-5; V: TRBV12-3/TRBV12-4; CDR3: ASSPGQYNQPQH